A single sample gave rise to the 28 T cell receptor beta chains below, sequenced in a study of cytomegalovirus exposure and HLA in healthy donors. The PCR was carried out with 60 Vbeta primers and 13 Jbeta primers. Here immunoSEQ multiplex PCR was the method, and the copy in TCRdb shows in-frame clones only, minus some. This sample has around 160,000 clones, with about 71% found just once. Input material: PBMCs. The receptors here all came from a man in his fifties in good health and CMV-seronegative.

With respect to this clone: Other DNA sequences in this sample translate to the same CDR3. This chain connects TRBV5-6 to TRBJ2-3, with 8 bases matching TRBD1. V lost 4 bases to trimming and J lost 0 bases; unmatched junction nucleotides: 4. This CDR3 region has 15 residues. Germline values: CDR1 SGHDT, CDR2 YYEEEE. The CDR3 is CASSPRTGSTDTQYF. The DNA for the CDR3 is TGTGCCAGCAGCCCCCGGACAGGGAGCACAGATACGCAGTATTTT.

This clone appeared a few times. V gene TRBV19 combines with J gene TRBJ1-1; TRBD1 is a possible D gene (6 bases). Germline V lookup: CDR1 LNHDA, CDR2 SQIVND (reference sequence). There are 12 residues in the CDR3. Trimming took 5 bases from V and 12 from J, leaving 16 bases between them. CDR3 nucleotide sequence: TGTGCCAGTAGTGGGACCACAGGGTATACTTTCTTT. Translation: CASSGTTGYTFF.

This rearrangement joins TRBV28 to TRBJ1-5; 10 bases line up with TRBD1. The germline V gene encodes CDR1 MDHEN and CDR2 SYDVKM. The J segment lost 6 bases and the V segment lost 7 bases, leaving 9 bases of the junction unmatched. This CDR3 is built from 15 residues. The CDR3 DNA reads as TGTGCCAGCATCCATCCGACAGGGGGCGGTCAGCCCCAGCATTTT. Translated, it gives CASIHPTGGGQPQHF.

V and J are TRBV28 and TRBJ2-2; weak D call: TRBD1 (5 bases). The CDR3 extends over 16 amino acids. Deletions cut 7 bases from V and 1 base from J, with 16 bases between. Germline CDR1 reads MDHEN; CDR2 reads SYDVKM. The CDR3 region has the DNA TGTGCCAGCATTGCCTCAGGGAATAAGAACACCGGGGAGCTGTTTTTT. Residues: CASIASGNKNTGELFF.

V gene TRBV21-1 combines with J gene TRBJ1-2; the table's D call, TRBD1, was not checked against the DNA. TRBV21-1 is noted as a pseudogene. This CDR3 is built from 14 residues. Here the CDR3 reads CARLWGYPYYGYTF. CDR3 nucleotides: TGTGCCAGACTGTGGGGCTATCCCTATTATGGCTACACCTTC.

This clone came up once. The chain employs TRBV14 and TRBJ1-1; D remains ambiguous. Germline loops: CDR1 SGHDN, CDR2 FVKESK. This CDR3 is built from 12 residues. Trimming removed 0 bases at V and 7 bases at J, with 6 bases between. The CDR3 reads CASSQDSREAFF. The CDR3 DNA sequence: TGTGCCAGCAGCCAAGATTCCCGTGAAGCTTTCTTT. The whole variable domain, filled in from reference TRBV14 and TRBJ1-1, reads EAGVTQFPSHSVIEKGQTVTLRCDPISGHDNLYWYRRVMGKEIKFLLHFVKESKQDESGMPNNRFLAERTGGTYSTLKVQPAELEDSGVYFCASSQDSREAFFGQGTRLTVV.

This clone was detected a few times. V and J are TRBV5-5 and TRBJ1-1, with 11 bases that match TRBD1. Unmatched junction bases numbered 15, after V lost 4 bases and J lost 4 bases. In germline, CDR1 is SGHKS, CDR2 YYEKEE (reference sequence). This CDR3 has 18 amino acids. Written as DNA, the CDR3 is TGTGCCAGCAGCCCGGGTGAGGGGACAGGGGGAGGGAGCACTGAAGCTTTCTTT. This translates into CASSPGEGTGGGSTEAFF.

This clone was seen more than once but under ten times. V gene TRBV28 combines with J gene TRBJ2-7, with D perhaps matching TRBD2 (5 bases). The CDR3 contains 15 residues. V was trimmed by 10 bases and J by 3 bases, leaving 22 bases between them. Germline-derived CDR1 and CDR2 are MDHEN and SYDVKM. CDR3 protein: CATNEGTQPVYEQYF. The CDR3 bases are TGTGCCACAAACGAGGGCACCCAACCAGTCTACGAGCAGTACTTC.

The chain is built from TRBV6-6 and TRBJ1-6, with D maybe TRBD1 (6 bases). Germline V gives CDR1 MNHNY, CDR2 SVGAGI (reference sequence). The CDR3 consists of 14 residues. V was trimmed by 6 bases and J by 12 bases, leaving 18 bases between them. CDR3 coding DNA: TGTGCCAGCAGCTTAGACAGGCAGCAGGGACCCCTCCACTTT. It is translated as CASSLDRQQGPLHF.

DNA of the CDR3: TGTGCCATCAGTGAGGGCGGGGTTAGCACAGATACGCAGTATTTT. This encodes CAISEGGVSTDTQYF. V is TRBV10-3 and J is TRBJ2-3, with D possibly being TRBD2 (6 bases). V was shortened by 2 bases and J by 0 bases, with 9 bases between the two germline ends. The CDR3 runs to 15 residues. Looked up from germline, CDR1 is ENHRY and CDR2 is SYGVKD.

The chain uses TRBV6-5 and TRBJ1-5, with TRBD1 matching over 9 bases. The ends lost 6 bases at V and 4 bases at J; junction bases unmatched: 4. Germline values: CDR1 MNHEY, CDR2 SVGAGI. This CDR3 contains 14 residues. CDR3 coding DNA: TGTGCCAGCAGCTCCGACAGGGGGAATCAGCCCCAGCATTTT. Translating gives CASSSDRGNQPQHF.

The chain employs TRBV10-1 and TRBJ2-2, with a weak D call TRBD1 (5 bases). Germline lookup yields CDR1 WNHNN and CDR2 SYGVQD (reference sequence). This CDR3 has 14 residues. Trimming stripped 2 bases from V and 5 bases from J, with 9 bases between. CDR3: CASSEDRRTGELFF. The CDR3 DNA reads TGCGCCAGCAGTGAGGACAGACGAACCGGGGAGCTGTTTTTT.

The chain recombines TRBV19 with TRBJ1-1; the match to TRBD1 covers 10 bases. The CDR3 is 17 amino acids. With 5 bases clipped from V and 0 bases from J, the junction kept 9 bases outside the gene matches. In germline, CDR1 is LNHDA, CDR2 SQIVND (reference sequence). In DNA form, the CDR3 reads TGTGCCAGTAGTTATCGAGACAGGGGGCTTATGAACACTGAAGCTTTCTTT. Protein sequence: CASSYRDRGLMNTEAFF.

The chain recombines TRBV5-1 with TRBJ1-6; no firm D call. V was shortened by 0 bases and J by 8 bases, with 12 bases between the two germline ends. This CDR3 spans 15 amino acids. The germline V gene encodes CDR1 SGHRS and CDR2 YFSETQ. Here the CDR3 DNA reads TGCGCCAGCAGCTTGGCCGGAGGTCGGGATTCACCCCTCCACTTT. Protein product: CASSLAGGRDSPLHF.

The genes are TRBV20-1 and TRBJ2-7, with TRBD1 as a possible D gene (6 bases). This CDR3 contains 11 residues. V lost 6 bases and J lost 5, with 11 bases in between. Germline CDR1 DFQATT, CDR2 SNEGSKA (reference sequence). CDR3 sequence: CSARQAHEQYF. In DNA, the CDR3 is TGCAGTGCCCGACAGGCGCACGAGCAGTACTTC.

The chain uses TRBV10-1 and TRBJ2-1; 10 bases are shared with TRBD2. The V segment lost 4 bases and the J segment 2 bases; nucleotides outside the gene matches: 2. CDR1 and CDR2 (germline): WNHNN, SYGVQD (reference sequence). The CDR3 sequence is 15 residues long. The CDR3 sequence is CASSVSGGTYNEQFF. The CDR3 DNA follows: TGCGCCAGCAGTGTTAGCGGGGGGACCTACAATGAGCAGTTCTTC.

J is TRBJ2-3 and V is TRBV11-2, with D perhaps TRBD2 (5 bases). This CDR3 contains 15 residues. Looked up from germline, CDR1 is SGHAT and CDR2 is FQNNGV. Trimming shortened V by 6 bases and J by 2 bases, and 15 bases separated the two germline ends. The CDR3 spells CASSSQRGDTDTQYF. CDR3 DNA sequence: TGTGCCAGCAGTTCTCAACGGGGTGACACAGATACGCAGTATTTT.

This clone was seen only a few times. The V gene is TRBV28, the J gene TRBJ1-5; D gene ambiguous. The CDR3 covers 12 residues. Trimming removed 7 bases at V and 7 bases at J, with 11 bases between. From germline, CDR1 is MDHEN and CDR2 SYDVKM. The DNA for the CDR3 is TGTGCCAGCACCTTAGGGAGCCAGCCCCAGCATTTT. It codes for CASTLGSQPQHF.

The chain joins TRBV7-7 to TRBJ2-7; 7 nucleotides agree with TRBD1. Germline CDR1 and CDR2: SSHAT and FNYEAQ (reference sequence). V was pared by 6 bases and J by 1 base, with 3 bases of the junction left unmatched. CDR3 size: 13 residues. CDR3: CASSTGVSYEQYF. CDR3 in DNA: TGTGCCAGCAGTACAGGGGTATCCTACGAGCAGTACTTC. The full variable domain, completed using reference TRBV7-7 and TRBJ2-7, is GAGVSQSPRYKVTKRGQDVTLRCDPISSHATLYWYQQALGQGPEFLTYFNYEAQPDKSGLPSDRFSAERPEGSISTLTIQRTEQRDSAMYRCASSTGVSYEQYFGPGTRLTVT.

The rearrangement uses TRBV5-1 and TRBJ1-5, with D unresolved. This CDR3 is built from 13 residues. The ends were cut back, 0 bases at V and 7 bases at J, with 8 bases in the middle. The germline V gene has CDR1 SGHRS and CDR2 YFSETQ. CDR3 protein: CASSLGLEQPQHF. DNA of the CDR3: TGCGCCAGCAGCTTGGGGTTAGAGCAGCCCCAGCATTTT.

To note about this clone: The junction and the germline gene differ at one end; a read error may be behind it. The rearrangement uses TRBV7-2 and TRBJ2-1, with 8 bases identical to TRBD1. Germline V CDR1 and CDR2: SGHTA, FQGNSA. The CDR3 has 13 amino acids. In nucleotides, the CDR3 is TGTGCCAGCAGCATGGACAGGGTCAATAAGCAGTTCTTC. Its protein is CASSMDRVNKQFF.

This clone was recorded a few times. This chain uses TRBV5-1 with TRBJ2-1; 10 bases match TRBD1. The CDR3 runs 17 residues. The germline CDR1 and CDR2 sequences are SGHRS and YFSETQ. V lost 1 base and J lost 2; bases outside the gene matches: 6. The CDR3, as DNA: TGCGCCAGCAGCTTGTACGCCGGGACAGGGGCCTACAATGAGCAGTTCTTC. Protein product: CASSLYAGTGAYNEQFF.

CDR3 bases: TGTGCCAGCAGCCCAGTAGCCCAAGAGACCCAGTACTTC. Translating it yields CASSPVAQETQYF. The chain combines TRBV7-9 with TRBJ2-5; D gene uncertain. CDR3 length equals 13 residues. The germline V and J ends were trimmed by 5 bases and 1 base, with 8 bases remaining between them. Germline values: CDR1 SEHNR, CDR2 FQNEAQ (reference sequence).

The chain links TRBV10-1 to TRBJ2-7; possible D gene TRBD1, 5 bases. This CDR3 has 13 amino acids. The V and J ends lost 8 bases and 6 bases respectively, with 17 bases between them. CDR1 is WNHNN and CDR2 is SYGVQD in the germline V gene (reference sequence). DNA of the CDR3: TGCGCCAGCTCAGGGAATCAAGGCCTCGAGCAGTACTTC. Residues: CASSGNQGLEQYF.

CDR3 in DNA: TGCAGCGTTGTAGGGACACCCATATTAGAAGCTTTCTTT. As protein: CSVVGTPILEAFF. The genes are TRBV29-1 and TRBJ1-1; perhaps TRBD1 as D (6 bases). Germline CDR1 SQVTM, CDR2 ANQGSEA. The V end was cut by 4 bases, the J end by 8 bases, with 17 bases between. The CDR3 is made up of 13 amino acids.

The CDR3 protein is CASSSTRGGLSPLHF. The DNA of the CDR3 is TGTGCCAGCAGTTCCACAAGAGGAGGGCTATCACCCCTCCACTTT. V is TRBV28 and J is TRBJ1-6; D is unresolved. In germline, CDR1 is MDHEN, CDR2 SYDVKM. V was pared by 4 bases and J by 10 bases, with 17 bases between. The CDR3 is made up of 15 amino acids. The complete variable domain, with remaining parts taken from reference TRBV28 and TRBJ1-6, reads DVKVTQSSRYLVKRTGEKVFLECVQDMDHENMFWYRQDPGLGLRLIYFSYDVKMKEKGDIPEGYSVSREKKERFSLILESASTNQTSMYLCASSSTRGGLSPLHFGNGTRLTVT.

This clone was picked up a small number of times. The chain joins TRBV7-8 to TRBJ2-7; 9 bases align to TRBD1. This CDR3 contains 16 residues. Looked up from germline, CDR1 is SGHVS and CDR2 is FQNEAQ. J lost 5 bases, V lost 3 bases, and 11 bases had no gene match. The CDR3 region has the DNA TGTGCCAGCAGCTTTGGCTCCGGGACAGGGAGCCACGAGCAGTACTTC. It yields the protein CASSFGSGTGSHEQYF.

V gene TRBV5-1 combines with J gene TRBJ2-1, with 9 bases that match TRBD1. Germline loops: CDR1 SGHRS, CDR2 YFSETQ. The CDR3 extends over 15 amino acids. The trim removed 4 bases at V and 9 bases at J, leaving 11 bases unmatched. CDR3 in amino acids: CASSLTGGAATEQFF. CDR3 bases: TGCGCCAGCAGCCTGACAGGGGGGGCAGCCACTGAGCAGTTCTTC.